The rows below give T cell receptor beta chains drawn from one sample of a study of CD8 T cells in ankylosing spondylitis. TCRdb independently ran MiXCR on the 5' RACE reads; one entry per CDR3 protein. Among roughly 670,000 distinct CDR3 sequences listed, 19% were seen once. The sample was blood, either unsorted or a sorted T cell fraction (not recorded which). The source of these receptors is a male donor with ankylosing spondylitis. The CDR3 runs from the conserved cysteine through the conserved F or W. A D gene is named only where the DNA matches it firmly. The size field is filled for only some rows; it gives once, few, many or a size class.

d_gene,len,abundance,v_gene,j_gene,CDR3aa,CDR3nt
-,14,few,TRBV5-1,TRBJ1-2,CASSPHQANYGYTF,TGCGCCAGCAGCCCGCACCAGGCTAACTATGGCTACACCTTC
-,13,many,TRBV29-1,TRBJ1-4,CSAGTGISAALFF,TGCAGCGCGGGAACAGGGATCTCCGCCGCTCTGTTTTTT
-,16,once,TRBV6-1,TRBJ2-3,CASSAFPVEGQDTQYF,TGTGCCAGCAGTGCCTTCCCAGTCGAGGGCCAAGATACGCAGTATTTT
-,15,-,TRBV7-6,TRBJ2-7,CASSLGDTFSYEQYF,TGTGCCAGCAGCTTAGGGGACACCTTCTCCTACGAGCAGTACTTC
-,14,-,TRBV19,TRBJ1-6,CASGSQGANSPLHF,TGTGCCAGTGGTAGCCAGGGAGCCAATTCACCCCTCCACTTT
-,13,-,TRBV20-1,TRBJ2-5,CSARVPGQETQYF,TGCAGTGCTAGAGTTCCAGGGCAAGAGACCCAGTACTTC
-,16,many,TRBV4-2,TRBJ2-1,CASSQEHGGQWNEQFF,TGTGCCAGCAGCCAAGAGCACGGGGGCCAATGGAATGAGCAGTTCTTC
TRBD2,15,-,TRBV24-1,TRBJ2-3,CATSFSGRPGDTQYF,TGTGCCACCAGTTTTAGCGGGAGACCCGGGGATACGCAGTATTTT
-,14,-,TRBV10-3,TRBJ2-7,CAISGQMSSYEQYF,TGTGCCATCAGTGGACAGATGAGCTCCTACGAGCAGTACTTC
-,12,-,TRBV18,TRBJ1-1,CASSPGEAEAFF,TGTGCCAGCTCACCGGGGGAGGCTGAAGCTTTCTTT
-,13,-,TRBV12-3/TRBV12-4,TRBJ1-1,CASSLPDSTEAFF,TGTGCCAGCAGCCTCCCCGACAGCACTGAAGCTTTCTTT
-,17,few,TRBV27,TRBJ2-3,CASSPFGVGGDGDTQYF,TGTGCCAGCTCCCCTTTTGGAGTAGGCGGAGACGGAGATACGCAGTATTTT
-,13,few,TRBV12-3/TRBV12-4,TRBJ2-1,CASSLFAMDEQFF,TGTGCCAGCAGTCTATTCGCCATGGATGAGCAGTTCTTC
-,17,-,TRBV4-1,TRBJ2-2,CASRRGGLNGGPGELFF,TGCGCCAGCAGAAGGGGCGGACTGAATGGGGGCCCCGGGGAGCTGTTTTTT
TRBD2,14,-,TRBV20-1,TRBJ2-4,CSAPPSGGRNIQYF,TGCAGTGCTCCCCCTAGCGGAGGACGAAACATTCAGTACTTC
-,15,-,TRBV12-3/TRBV12-4,TRBJ2-2,CASSLTTVNTGELFF,TGTGCCAGCAGTTTGACGACAGTAAACACCGGGGAGCTGTTTTTT
-,14,-,TRBV29-1,TRBJ2-7,CSVPASGGASEQYF,TGCAGCGTTCCCGCGAGCGGAGGCGCCTCCGAGCAGTACTTC
-,15,-,TRBV20-1,TRBJ2-1,CSARAPTTSYNEQFF,TGCAGTGCTAGAGCCCCAACTACTTCCTACAATGAGCAGTTCTTC
-,13,few,TRBV10-3,TRBJ1-6,CAISESPWAPLHF,TGTGCCATCAGTGAGTCGCCCTGGGCACCCCTCCACTTT
TRBD2,17,few,TRBV9,TRBJ2-3,CASSSQRLAGVEDTQYF,TGTGCCAGCAGCTCTCAGAGACTAGCGGGGGTAGAAGATACGCAGTATTTT
TRBD1,14,few,TRBV12-3/TRBV12-4,TRBJ1-2,CASSPPGTGDGYTF,TGTGCCAGCAGTCCACCCGGGACAGGGGATGGCTACACCTTC
-,14,-,TRBV29-1,TRBJ2-3,CSVEIGSSGDTQYF,TGCAGCGTTGAAATAGGGAGTTCGGGAGATACGCAGTATTTT
TRBD2,18,-,TRBV6-1,TRBJ2-3,CASMSGTSGIRRVHTQYF,TGTGCCAGCATGAGTGGGACTAGCGGGATCAGGAGAGTACATACGCAGTATTTT
TRBD1,17,few,TRBV4-1,TRBJ2-1,CASSPGRWDRGLNEQFF,TGCGCCAGCAGCCCGGGAAGATGGGACAGGGGGCTTAATGAGCAGTTCTTC
-,13,-,TRBV11-2,TRBJ2-5,CASSLVLLETQYF,TGTGCCAGCAGCTTAGTATTGTTAGAGACCCAGTACTTC
-,15,few,TRBV3-1,TRBJ1-6,CASSPLGSYNSPLHF,TGTGCCAGCAGCCCACTAGGGTCCTATAATTCACCCCTCCACTTT
TRBD2,14,-,TRBV29-1,TRBJ2-1,CSVSGRTNYNEQFF,TGCAGCGTAAGCGGGAGGACCAACTACAATGAGCAGTTCTTC
TRBD1,16,few,TRBV4-3,TRBJ2-7,CASSQGTPGQIYEQYF,TGCGCCAGCAGCCAAGGGACTCCGGGACAGATCTACGAGCAGTACTTC
-,13,-,TRBV29-1,TRBJ1-4,CSVESHTNEKLFF,TGCAGCGTTGAATCACATACTAATGAAAAACTGTTTTTT
-,15,-,TRBV6-2/TRBV6-3,TRBJ2-3,CASSYSSYTPPSWYF,TGTGCCAGCAGTTACTCGTCCTACACCCCGCCATCCTGGTATTTT
TRBD2,15,-,TRBV29-1,TRBJ2-7,CSVESEGGSSYEQYF,TGCAGCGTTGAAAGTGAAGGCGGGAGTTCCTACGAGCAGTACTTC
TRBD1,17,-,TRBV3-1,TRBJ1-5,CASSKPDRIPSNQPQHF,TGTGCCAGCAGCAAGCCGGACAGGATCCCTAGCAATCAGCCCCAGCATTTT
TRBD2,16,many,TRBV20-1,TRBJ2-7,CSAALPLAAEPYEQYF,TGCAGTGCTGCCCTCCCTCTAGCGGCTGAACCGTACGAGCAGTACTTC
TRBD1,12,-,TRBV10-3,TRBJ1-2,CAISPGGYGYTF,TGTGCCATCAGTCCAGGGGGCTATGGCTACACCTTC
TRBD1,16,-,TRBV6-1,TRBJ2-3,CASTRQGSIRADTQYF,TGTGCCAGCACCCGACAGGGATCTATTCGGGCAGATACGCAGTATTTT
-,15,-,TRBV3-1,TRBJ1-1,CASSLYSQTGTEAFF,TGTGCCAGCAGCCTTTACAGCCAGACGGGGACTGAAGCTTTCTTT